Here is one T cell receptor (beta chain) with its context. The sample belongs to a study of blood T cells in healthy people across ages. V shed 8 bases, J shed 0 bases, and the junction held 6 bases outside the gene matches. Germline V gene lookup returns CDR1 DFQATT and CDR2 SNEGSKA (reference sequence). The CDR3 loop spans 14 amino acids. A sample-barcoded 5' primer and a J-beta primer mix were used in a second PCR of roughly 6 to 11 cycles. TCRdb fed the 5' RACE reads into MiXCR, producing one record per CDR3 protein. The table lists over a million distinct CDR3 sequences, around 55% of them singletons.

This clonotype was obtained from a man aged 18 to 29 in good health. Sequencing was carried out using blood. V is TRBV20-1 and J is TRBJ2-7; 11 bases match TRBD1. The CDR3 DNA reads as TGCAGTATCGCCGGGACAGGGGGCTCCTACGAGCAGTACTTC. Protein product: CSIAGTGGSYEQYF.